These 12 T cell receptor beta chains were all obtained from the same sample, sequenced in a study of sequential checkpoint blockade in melanoma. Indicated treatment: randomized to nivolumab then ipilimumab (arm A) or the reverse (arm B). Assay used: immunoSEQ multiplex PCR; TCRdb lists only in-frame clones, some missing. The repertoire has nearly 9,000 clones, under 25% of them found once; the top ten carry 11% to 15%. This material consisted of tumor tissue (inferred from file names), taken from a patient given nivolumab and ipilimumab in sequence. These receptors came from a human donor with melanoma.

The rearrangement uses TRBV19 and TRBJ1-2, with 8 positions matching TRBD1. Germline CDR1 reads LNHDA; CDR2 reads SQIVND (reference sequence). Trimming took 5 bases from V and 6 from J; bases not matched to a gene: 8. CDR3 length: 14 residues. CDR3 sequence (DNA): TGTGCCAGTAGTTCGCGTTCAGGGGGCGATGGCTACACCTTC. Encoded protein: CASSSRSGGDGYTF.

The gene calls are TRBV6-8 and TRBJ1-2; 8 bases align to TRBD1. CDR1 is MNHGY and CDR2 is SAAAGT in the germline V gene. This CDR3 has 13 amino acids. V trimming: 6 bases; J trimming: 2 bases; junction bases outside the gene matches: 2. CDR3 region: CASSGQGNYGYTF. DNA of the CDR3: TGTGCCAGCAGCGGACAGGGAAACTATGGCTACACCTTC.

This clone was seen a handful of times. The V and J genes are TRBV7-4 and TRBJ1-2, with D hard to call. V lost 8 bases, J lost 2 bases, and 12 bases lay in between. Germline CDR1 SGHVT, CDR2 SQSDAQ. The CDR3 has 13 amino acids. CDR3 coding DNA: TGTGCCAGCTTTCGGGCAGGAAACTATGGCTACACCTTC. This encodes CASFRAGNYGYTF.

The sample holds many counts of this clone. The chain uses TRBV6-8 and TRBJ1-5; a weak D match, TRBD1 (6 bases). V lost 6 bases and J 2 bases, leaving 11 bases between the germline ends. Germline values: CDR1 MNHGY, CDR2 SAAAGT. The CDR3 covers 14 residues. The CDR3 DNA sequence: TGTGCCAGCAGAAATACAGGGCGCAATCAGCCCCAGCATTTT. Its translation: CASRNTGRNQPQHF.

This clone has just one count. The V and J genes are TRBV19 and TRBJ2-7; TRBD2 matches 7 bases. V trimming: 7 bases; J trimming: 0 bases; junction bases outside the gene matches: 15. The V gene's germline CDR1 is LNHDA and CDR2 SQIVND (reference sequence). CDR3 size: 17 residues. CDR3 nucleotide sequence: TGTGCCAGTATTCAAGGTGGTGCGCGGGGGTACTCCTACGAGCAGTACTTC. This gives the protein CASIQGGARGYSYEQYF.

As concerns this clone: At one end the junction does not follow the germline gene, possibly because of a read error. This chain connects TRBV6-8 to TRBJ2-1; 7 bases align to TRBD1. Looked up from germline, CDR1 is MNHGY and CDR2 is SAAAGT. CDR3 length: 16 amino acids. Here the CDR3 reads CASSDSAGGGRNEQFF. CDR3 nucleotide sequence: TGTGCCAGCAGTGACTCGGCAGGGGGTGGGCGGAATGAGCAGTTCTTC.

This clone has only a few counts. The rearrangement links TRBV14 to TRBJ2-5; D is perhaps TRBD2 (6 bases). CDR3 size: 14 residues. The V gene's germline CDR1 is SGHDN and CDR2 FVKESK. Deletions cut 5 bases from V and 5 bases from J, with 15 bases between. CDR3 coding DNA: TGTGCCAGCAGCGGGGTGGCGGGGCACGAGACCCAGTACTTC. It codes for CASSGVAGHETQYF.

This clone was counted at least ten times. V is TRBV6-8 and J is TRBJ2-5; a possible D gene is TRBD2 (6 bases). In germline, CDR1 is MNHGY, CDR2 SAAAGT. This CDR3 spans 15 amino acids. V lost 10 bases, J lost 7 bases, and 25 bases lay in between. The CDR3 region is CAIELTGTRGGTQYF. CDR3 nucleotide sequence: TGTGCCATCGAACTGACCGGGACTCGTGGGGGGACCCAGTACTTC.

This sequence joins TRBV14 and TRBJ2-7; possible D gene TRBD1, 6 bases. CDR1 and CDR2 from the germline V gene are SGHDN and FVKESK. The CDR3 has 15 residues. The V and J ends lost 0 bases and 6 bases respectively, with 15 bases between them. CDR3 loop: CASSQDLQGWAEQYF. Written as DNA, the CDR3 is TGTGCCAGCAGCCAAGATCTACAGGGTTGGGCCGAGCAGTACTTC.

Remarks on this clone: An end of the junction does not agree with germline; a read error may underlie this. The CDR3 DNA is TGTGCAAGTAGCGGGGGGCTTCGGGGCAATCAGCCCCAGCATTTT. Translated: CASSGGLRGNQPQHF. V is TRBV19 and J is TRBJ1-5; TRBD1 is a possible D gene (6 bases). Germline values: CDR1 LNHDA, CDR2 SQIVND (reference sequence). The CDR3 sequence is 15 residues long.

This clone was counted between two and nine times. The J gene is TRBJ2-5, the V gene TRBV19, with TRBD1 as a possible D gene (5 bases). CDR1 and CDR2 from the germline V gene are LNHDA and SQIVND (reference sequence). Trimming took 5 bases from V and 4 from J, leaving 17 bases between them. The CDR3 loop spans 15 amino acids. For the CDR3, the DNA is TGTGCCAGTAGTGTTTCCGCAGGGTGGGGAGAGACCCAGTACTTC. Translated: CASSVSAGWGETQYF.

V gene TRBV6-8 combines with J gene TRBJ2-2; D not certain. Germline-derived CDR1 and CDR2 are MNHGY and SAAAGT. The CDR3 extends over 13 amino acids. V lost 0 bases and J 4 bases, leaving 3 bases between the germline ends. Here the CDR3 reads CASSYSITGELFF. For the CDR3, the DNA is TGTGCCAGCAGTTACTCGATCACCGGGGAGCTGTTTTTT.